Included here is one T cell receptor (beta chain) sequence, with context. Use of 60 Vbeta and 13 Jbeta primers characterized the PCR. Data came from immunoSEQ multiplex PCR; TCRdb stores just in-frame clones and leaves some out. The sample yields 150,000 to 200,000 clones, approximately 73% seen once. The data belong to a study of cytomegalovirus exposure and HLA in healthy donors. The sequencing sample was made of PBMCs. The TCR comes from a man aged 50 to 60 in good health and CMV-seronegative.

CDR3: CASSPGGYSYEQYF. For the CDR3, the DNA is TGTGCCAGCAGCCCGGGGGGCTACTCCTACGAGCAGTACTTC. The V gene is TRBV5-6, the J gene TRBJ2-7; a weak D match, TRBD2 (7 bases). Per germline, CDR1 SGHDT and CDR2 YYEEEE. V dropped 4 bases and J dropped 0 bases, with 11 bases sitting between them. The CDR3 totals 14 residues.